This T cell receptor (beta chain) was recorded in a study of shared clonotypes between healthy human individuals. Background on the study: The study used three CD4 naive, three CD4 memory, two CD8 naive and one CD8 memory plate per donor.

Trimming cost V 5 bases and J 5 bases; bases outside gene matches: 9. The CDR3 has 15 amino acids. Germline values: CDR1 SGHAT, CDR2 FQNNGV. General study points: Naive subsets tended to show greater estimated richness than memory subsets.

Concerning this clone itself: What it binds is unknown.

TCRdb keeps only in-frame clones here, not all; method: immunoSEQ multiplex PCR. The sample holds about a million clones, about 75% seen once. The clonotype was recovered from a man aged 18 to 30 in good health. This sequence joins TRBV11-2 and TRBJ2-5; 9 bases map to TRBD1. Material for sequencing was memory CD4+ T cells sorted from blood. The subset was: CD45RA-negative fraction. The CDR3 here is CASSQMGQGQETQYF. The DNA for the CDR3 is TGTGCCAGCAGCCAGATGGGACAGGGCCAGGAGACCCAGTACTTC.